This paragraph reports one T cell receptor beta chain. What it binds is not known. At baseline, cycle 4 day 1, and cycle 7 day 1, blood was sampled. The data are from a study of OX40 agonist ivuxolimab in advanced cancers. Study information: The patients got ivuxolimab, which is an agonistic anti-OX40 (CD134) antibody.

Notes on the study in general: Patients who responded partially at 0.1-3.0 mg/kg showed clonal expansion ranking among the lowest. Within 6 weeks, CD4+ and CD8+ blood T cells expanded clonally at 0.1 to 3.0 mg/kg.

TCRdb's table, derived via immunoSEQ multiplex PCR, lists solely in-frame clones and lacks some. The sample holds around 130,000 clones, over 85% seen once. The CDR3 sequence is 13 residues long. Trimming took off 7 bases at V and 0 bases at J, with 9 bases between the two ends. Germline lookup yields CDR1 SGHVS and CDR2 FNYEAQ. The sample was CD4+ or CD8+ T cells sorted from blood, taken in a trial of the OX40 agonist ivuxolimab. The chain uses TRBV7-6 and TRBJ2-5, with D possibly matching TRBD1 (5 bases). This TCR was sampled from an adult with an advanced solid tumor such as melanoma, head and neck, liver or kidney cancer. CDR3 region: CASIGHNQETQYF. CDR3 coding DNA: TGTGCCAGCATCGGACACAACCAAGAGACCCAGTACTTC.